These T cell receptor beta chains were read from a single sample in a study of T cells in Graves' hyperthyroidism and ophthalmopathy. TCRdb called the multiplex PCR reads again in MiXCR, with one record for every CDR3 protein. The table lists 500,000 to 650,000 distinct CDR3 sequences, 14% of them singletons. Sequenced input: blood. The receptors originated from a woman between 50 and 59 years old with Graves' ophthalmopathy. CDR3s include the opening cysteine and the closing phenylalanine or tryptophan. A D gene is named only where the DNA matches it firmly. Expanded clones are given a class, and other clones once, few, many or no size at all.

J gene | V gene | clone size | D gene | CDR3 protein | CDR3 DNA
TRBJ2-7 | TRBV12-3/TRBV12-4 | many | TRBD2 | CASSLRAGPSGEQYF | TGTGCCAGCAGTTTACGAGCGGGGCCCTCTGGGGAGCAGTACTTC
TRBJ1-1 | TRBV27 | many | NA | CASSLAHFASEAFF | TGTGCCAGCAGTCTAGCCCACTTTGCGAGTGAAGCTTTCTTT
TRBJ2-3 | TRBV2 | NA | TRBD2 | CASSPGTSASHTDTQYF | TGTGCCAGCAGTCCCGGGACTAGCGCCAGTCACACAGATACGCAGTATTTT
TRBJ1-1 | TRBV19 | few | NA | CASSGSRQNTEAFF | TGTGCCAGTAGCGGGAGCAGACAGAACACTGAAGCTTTCTTT
TRBJ2-6 | TRBV7-9 | NA | NA | CAIPFVGRLSGANVLTF | TGTGCCATACCGTTCGTGGGGAGACTCTCTGGGGCCAACGTCCTGACTTTC
TRBJ1-2 | TRBV20-1 | many | NA | CSASDHRDTEHGYTF | TGCAGTGCTAGTGATCACCGGGACACGGAGCATGGCTACACCTTC
TRBJ1-5 | TRBV30 | many | NA | CAWSVLMGQPQHF | TGTGCCTGGAGTGTTTTAATGGGTCAGCCCCAGCATTTT
TRBJ2-3 | TRBV29-1 | many | NA | CSVGRGSTDTQYF | TGCAGCGTTGGCCGCGGAAGCACAGATACGCAGTATTTT
TRBJ1-5 | TRBV2 | many | TRBD1 | CASSEARGTGSNQPQHF | TGTGCCAGCAGTGAAGCGCGGGGGACAGGAAGCAATCAGCCCCAGCATTTT
TRBJ2-1 | TRBV6-5 | NA | TRBD2 | CASSDSGLAGGSYNEQFF | TGCGCCAGCAGTGACTCGGGACTAGCGGGAGGGTCCTACAATGAGCAGTTCTTC
TRBJ2-5 | TRBV20-1 | many | TRBD2 | CSARRLAGDQETQYF | TGCAGTGCTAGGAGACTAGCGGGGGACCAAGAGACCCAGTACTTC